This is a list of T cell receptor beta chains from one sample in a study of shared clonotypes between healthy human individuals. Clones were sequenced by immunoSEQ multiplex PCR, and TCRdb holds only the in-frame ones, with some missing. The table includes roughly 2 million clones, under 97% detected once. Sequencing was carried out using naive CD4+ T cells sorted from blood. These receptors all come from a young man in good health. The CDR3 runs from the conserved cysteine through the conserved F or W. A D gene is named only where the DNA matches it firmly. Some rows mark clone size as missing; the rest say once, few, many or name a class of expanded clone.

cdr3_aa: CASSEHGGPPDTQYF
cdr3_nt: TGCGCCAGCAGTGAGCACGGGGGGCCACCAGATACGCAGTATTTT
clone_size: -
v_call: TRBV10-1
d_call: -
j_call: TRBJ2-3

cdr3_aa: CASSPDRRSSPLHF
cdr3_nt: TGTGCCAGCAGCCCCGACAGGAGGAGTTCACCCCTCCACTTT
clone_size: -
v_call: TRBV6-6
d_call: -
j_call: TRBJ1-6

cdr3_aa: CAFVPGETQYF
cdr3_nt: TGTGCCTTCGTGCCGGGGGAGACCCAGTACTTC
clone_size: -
v_call: TRBV30
d_call: -
j_call: TRBJ2-5

cdr3_aa: CASSHRDGNEKLFF
cdr3_nt: TGTGCCAGCAGCCACCGGGACGGTAATGAAAAACTGTTTTTT
clone_size: -
v_call: TRBV5-4
d_call: -
j_call: TRBJ1-4

cdr3_aa: CASSLLENTGELFF
cdr3_nt: TGTGCCAGCAGTCTCTTAGAGAACACCGGGGAGCTGTTTTTT
clone_size: -
v_call: TRBV6-1
d_call: -
j_call: TRBJ2-2

cdr3_aa: CASSIGTGYSPLHF
cdr3_nt: TGTGCCAGTAGTATAGGGACAGGGTATTCACCCCTCCACTTT
clone_size: few
v_call: TRBV19
d_call: TRBD1
j_call: TRBJ1-6

cdr3_aa: CASSSTGNSEAFF
cdr3_nt: TGTGCCAGCAGCTCAACAGGGAATTCTGAAGCTTTCTTT
clone_size: -
v_call: TRBV6-5
d_call: -
j_call: TRBJ1-1

cdr3_aa: CASSAQNSPLHF
cdr3_nt: TGTGCCAGCAGCGCCCAGAATTCACCCCTCCACTTT
clone_size: -
v_call: TRBV9
d_call: -
j_call: TRBJ1-6

cdr3_aa: CSVEPSGRGSTDTQYF
cdr3_nt: TGCAGCGTTGAACCGTCTGGCAGGGGAAGCACAGATACGCAGTATTTT
clone_size: -
v_call: TRBV29-1
d_call: -
j_call: TRBJ2-3

cdr3_aa: CASSVETSGGINADTQYF
cdr3_nt: TGTGCCAGCAGCGTAGAAACTAGCGGGGGTATAAATGCAGATACGCAGTATTTT
clone_size: -
v_call: TRBV9
d_call: TRBD2
j_call: TRBJ2-3

cdr3_aa: CASSYGGGDNQPQHF
cdr3_nt: TGTGCCAGCAGTTACGGAGGGGGCGACAATCAGCCCCAGCATTTT
clone_size: -
v_call: TRBV6-5
d_call: TRBD1
j_call: TRBJ1-5

cdr3_aa: CASSYGQLVNSPLHF
cdr3_nt: TGTGCCAGCAGTTACGGGCAGTTAGTGAATTCACCCCTCCACTTT
clone_size: few
v_call: TRBV6-5
d_call: -
j_call: TRBJ1-6

cdr3_aa: CSARGQGLPEAFF
cdr3_nt: TGCAGCGCCCGAGGACAGGGTCTCCCTGAAGCTTTCTTT
clone_size: -
v_call: TRBV29-1
d_call: TRBD1
j_call: TRBJ1-1

cdr3_aa: CASSDQGGGSPLHF
cdr3_nt: TGTGCCAGCAGTGACCAGGGCGGCGGATCACCCCTCCACTTT
clone_size: -
v_call: TRBV6-1
d_call: -
j_call: TRBJ1-6

cdr3_aa: CASRPTPTSGSSATQYF
cdr3_nt: TGTGCCAGCAGACCAACTCCGACTAGCGGGAGTAGTGCTACCCAGTACTTC
clone_size: -
v_call: TRBV5-4
d_call: TRBD2
j_call: TRBJ2-5

cdr3_aa: CASSSQDGAGSGYTF
cdr3_nt: TGCGCCAGCAGCTCGCAGGATGGGGCAGGGAGTGGCTACACCTTC
clone_size: -
v_call: TRBV5-1
d_call: -
j_call: TRBJ1-2

cdr3_aa: CASSLTSAGENIQYF
cdr3_nt: TGTGCCAGCAGCTTGACTAGCGCGGGAGAAAACATTCAGTACTTC
clone_size: -
v_call: TRBV5-6
d_call: TRBD2
j_call: TRBJ2-4